This T cell receptor (beta chain) came from a study of T cell responses to AZD1222 COVID-19 vaccine. General study points: Repertoires were obtained solely post-peak T cell response. Targeting of unmutated variant regions was reportedly seen in nearly half of spike-specific TCRs.

Method: immunoSEQ multiplex PCR; TCRdb's copy keeps in-frame clones and lacks some. The repertoire holds some 110,000 clones, roughly 92% seen once, with around 1.5% in the top ten. The junction had 6 bases not matched to a gene; V was cut back by 0 bases and J by 2 bases. The germline V gene has CDR1 SGDLS and CDR2 YYNGEE. This CDR3 is built from 17 residues. Concerning this clone: As yet, its antigen is unknown.

This TCR came from an adult in good health. Sequencing used peripheral blood, obtained on day 0 of AZD1222 vaccination. The genes are TRBV9 and TRBJ2-3; the match to TRBD2 covers 10 bases. Here the CDR3 DNA reads TGTGCCAGCAGCGTAGGAAGTAGCGGGGGGAACACAGATACGCAGTATTTT. Protein product: CASSVGSSGGNTDTQYF.